Sequencing of this T cell receptor (beta chain) was carried out in a study of blood T cell repertoires in COVID-19. Background on the study: There were acute and convalescent COVID-19 samples, and they came from the United States, Italy and Spain.

The CDR3 spans 14 residues. V shed 0 bases and J shed 5 bases, with 11 bases lying between them. Germline CDR1 and CDR2: SGHRS and YFSETQ. In the original processing: The authors estimated nucleated cell counts from reference gene primer amplification. Profiling relied on immunoSEQ multiplex PCR, and the TCRdb table lists in-frame clones only, not all of them. That table supplies the V and J calls and clone size; D and trimming were determined from the DNA. The sample consists of 100,000 to 150,000 clones, around 86% of them appearing once. Sequenced material: peripheral blood. This sequence was found in a man aged 35 to 55 with active or convalescent COVID-19. This sequence joins TRBV5-1 and TRBJ2-5, with no clear D. Here the CDR3 reads CASSLGHGRETQYF. CDR3 in DNA: TGCGCCAGCAGCTTGGGACATGGCCGGGAGACCCAGTACTTC.